This T cell receptor (beta chain) was found in a study of cytomegalovirus exposure and HLA in healthy donors. Across the whole study: The 120 validation repertoires, a later analysis reported, used the same platform as the approximately 670 repertoires from the first cohort. Broader study findings: Cytomegalovirus status was reportedly diagnosed by the classifier with high specificity and sensitivity. In vitro experiments confirmed that a few CMV-associated chains were specific for CMV antigens.

The assay was immunoSEQ multiplex PCR, and TCRdb's table has in-frame clones only and misses some. The table includes roughly 80,000 clones, around 92% detected once. In the case of this clone: The antigen is undetermined.

CDR1 SNHLY and CDR2 FYNNEI come from the germline V gene. The CDR3 spans 14 residues. The ends lost 5 bases at V and 5 bases at J; junction bases unmatched: 4. The donors were in the roughly 110-subject validation cohort; that cohort was separate from the roughly 700-subject first cohort. Sequenced: PBMCs. This chain links TRBV2 with TRBJ2-1, with 9 bases fitting TRBD2. The TCR originated in a young man in good health and CMV-seronegative. The CDR3 reads CASSRTSVNNEQFF. The CDR3 nucleotides are TGTGCCAGCAGTCGGACTAGCGTCAACAATGAGCAGTTCTTC.